This T cell receptor beta chain was captured in a study of control samples from healthy donors and cancer patients. CDR1 MNHNS and CDR2 SASEGT come from the germline V gene. Trimming at V came to 0 bases and at J to 5 bases, leaving 15 bases not matched to a gene. The CDR3 has 18 amino acids. This table comes from immunoSEQ multiplex PCR, and its TCRdb copy is limited to in-frame clones, with some not included. The sample lists some 41,000 clones, 70% to 90% seen once, with 10% in the top ten. The specimen was PBMCs. V usage is TRBV6-1 and J usage is TRBJ2-5, with TRBD2 matching over 7 bases. This TCR was recovered from a woman aged 55-75 years with lung cancer. CDR3 protein: CASSEAGPWGRAQETQYF. For the CDR3, the DNA is TGTGCCAGCAGTGAAGCGGGCCCGTGGGGGAGGGCCCAGGAGACCCAGTACTTC.